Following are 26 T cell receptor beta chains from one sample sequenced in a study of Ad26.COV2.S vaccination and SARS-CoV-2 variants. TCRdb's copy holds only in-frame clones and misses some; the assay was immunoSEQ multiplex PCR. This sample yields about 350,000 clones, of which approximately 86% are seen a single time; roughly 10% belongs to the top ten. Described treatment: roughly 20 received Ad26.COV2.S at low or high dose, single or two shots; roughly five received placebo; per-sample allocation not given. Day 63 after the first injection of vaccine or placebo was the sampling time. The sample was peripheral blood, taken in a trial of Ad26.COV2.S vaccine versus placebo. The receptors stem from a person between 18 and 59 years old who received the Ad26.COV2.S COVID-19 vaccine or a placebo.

DNA for the CDR3: TGTGCCAGCAGTTCCCCGGGAGAGCAGTACTTC. As protein: CASSSPGEQYF. This chain links TRBV28 with TRBJ2-7, with D possibly matching TRBD2 (5 bases). Germline V CDR1 and CDR2: MDHEN, SYDVKM. V was clipped by 4 bases and J by 7 bases, with 8 bases between them. This CDR3 comprises 11 residues.

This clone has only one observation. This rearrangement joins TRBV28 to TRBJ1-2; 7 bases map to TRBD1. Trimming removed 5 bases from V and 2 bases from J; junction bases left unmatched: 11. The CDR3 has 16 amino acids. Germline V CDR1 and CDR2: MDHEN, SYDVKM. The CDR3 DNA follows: TGTGCCAGCAGTCCCATCGGGACAGCGGTCAACTATGGCTACACCTTC. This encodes CASSPIGTAVNYGYTF.

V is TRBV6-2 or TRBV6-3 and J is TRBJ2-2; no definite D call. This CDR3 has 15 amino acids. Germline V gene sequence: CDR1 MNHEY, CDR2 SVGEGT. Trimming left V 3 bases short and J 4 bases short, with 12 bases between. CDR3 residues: CASSYNSPVTGELFF. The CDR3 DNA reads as TGTGCCAGCAGTTATAACAGTCCAGTCACCGGGGAGCTGTTTTTT.

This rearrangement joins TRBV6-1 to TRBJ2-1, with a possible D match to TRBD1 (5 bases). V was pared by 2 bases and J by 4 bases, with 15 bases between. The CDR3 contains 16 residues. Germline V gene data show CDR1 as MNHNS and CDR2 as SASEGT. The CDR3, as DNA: TGTGCCAGCAGTGAAAGGGCGGCAGGGCCTTACAATGAGCAGTTCTTC. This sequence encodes CASSERAAGPYNEQFF.

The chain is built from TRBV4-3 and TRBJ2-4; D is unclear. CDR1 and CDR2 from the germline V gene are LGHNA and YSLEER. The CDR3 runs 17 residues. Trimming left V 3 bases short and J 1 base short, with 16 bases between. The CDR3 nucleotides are TGCGCCAGCAGCCACGCATACGGGCAGGAGGCCAAAAACATTCAGTACTTC. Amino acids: CASSHAYGQEAKNIQYF.

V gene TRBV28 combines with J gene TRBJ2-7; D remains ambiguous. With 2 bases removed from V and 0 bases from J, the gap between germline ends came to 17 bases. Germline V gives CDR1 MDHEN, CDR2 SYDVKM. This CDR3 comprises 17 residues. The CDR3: CASSLNLQDWSSYEQYF. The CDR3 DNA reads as TGTGCCAGCAGTTTAAATCTGCAAGACTGGAGCTCCTACGAGCAGTACTTC.

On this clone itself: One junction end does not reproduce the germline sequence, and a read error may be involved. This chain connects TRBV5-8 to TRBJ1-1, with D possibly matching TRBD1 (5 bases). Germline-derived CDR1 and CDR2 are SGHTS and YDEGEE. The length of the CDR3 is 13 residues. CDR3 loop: CANSPIGGGKAFF. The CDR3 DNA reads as TGTGCCAACAGCCCCATCGGGGGGGGTAAGGCTTTCTTT.

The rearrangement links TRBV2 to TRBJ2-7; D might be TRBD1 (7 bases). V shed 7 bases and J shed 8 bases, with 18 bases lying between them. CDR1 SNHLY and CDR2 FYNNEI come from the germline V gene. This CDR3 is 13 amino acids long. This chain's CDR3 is CASNAGQTRKQYF. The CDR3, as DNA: TGTGCCAGCAATGCGGGACAGACCAGGAAGCAGTACTTC.

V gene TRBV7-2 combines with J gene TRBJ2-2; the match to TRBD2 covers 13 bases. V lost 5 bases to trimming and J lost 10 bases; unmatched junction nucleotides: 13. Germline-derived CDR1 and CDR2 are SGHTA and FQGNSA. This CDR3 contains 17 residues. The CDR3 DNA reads TGTGCCAGCAGCCTTGGACTAGCGGGGGCCGGCCGGGCGGAGCTGTTTTTT. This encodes CASSLGLAGAGRAELFF. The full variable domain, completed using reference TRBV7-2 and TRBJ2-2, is GAGVSQSPSNKVTEKGKDVELRCDPISGHTALYWYRQSLGQGLEFLIYFQGNSAPDKSGLPSDRFSAERTGGSVSTLTIQRTQQEDSAVYLCASSLGLAGAGRAELFFGEGSRLTVL.

CDR3 DNA sequence: TGTGCCAGCAGTTACGGGAACTACAATGAGCAGTTCTTC. Its protein product is CASSYGNYNEQFF. The chain links TRBV6-5 to TRBJ2-1, with D unclear. V gave up 2 bases and J gave up 3 bases, with 5 bases separating them. The CDR3 totals 13 residues. CDR1 MNHEY and CDR2 SVGAGI come from the germline V gene.

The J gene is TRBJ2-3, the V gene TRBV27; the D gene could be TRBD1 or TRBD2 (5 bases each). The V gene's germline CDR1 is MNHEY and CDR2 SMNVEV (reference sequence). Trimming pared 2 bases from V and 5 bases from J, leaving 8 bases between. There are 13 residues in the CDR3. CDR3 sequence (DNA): TGTGCCAGCAGTTTACTGGGGGAAGATACGCAGTATTTT. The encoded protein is CASSLLGEDTQYF.

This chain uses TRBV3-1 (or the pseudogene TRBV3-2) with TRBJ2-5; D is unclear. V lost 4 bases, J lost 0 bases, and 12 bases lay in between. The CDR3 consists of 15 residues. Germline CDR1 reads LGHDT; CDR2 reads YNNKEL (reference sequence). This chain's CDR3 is CASSPTTGYQETQYF. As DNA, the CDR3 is TGTGCCAGCAGCCCGACCACGGGCTACCAAGAGACCCAGTACTTC.

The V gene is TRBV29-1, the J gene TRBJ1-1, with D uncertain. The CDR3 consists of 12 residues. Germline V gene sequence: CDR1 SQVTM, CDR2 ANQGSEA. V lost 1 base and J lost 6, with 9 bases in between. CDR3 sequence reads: CSVEGPIAEAFF. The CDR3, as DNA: TGCAGCGTTGAAGGGCCAATAGCTGAAGCTTTCTTT. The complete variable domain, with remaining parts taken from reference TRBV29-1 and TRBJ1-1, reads SAVISQKPSRDICQRGTSLTIQCQVDSQVTMMFWYRQQPGQSLTLIATANQGSEATYESGFVIDKFPISRPNLTFSTLTVSNMSPEDSSIYLCSVEGPIAEAFFGQGTRLTVV.

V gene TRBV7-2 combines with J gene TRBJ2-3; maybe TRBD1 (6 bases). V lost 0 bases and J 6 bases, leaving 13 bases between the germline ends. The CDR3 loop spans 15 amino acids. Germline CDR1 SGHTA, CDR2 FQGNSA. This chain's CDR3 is CASSLAPVGGDTQYF. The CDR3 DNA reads TGTGCCAGCAGCTTAGCGCCAGTAGGGGGTGATACGCAGTATTTT. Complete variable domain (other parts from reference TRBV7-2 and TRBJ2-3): GAGVSQSPSNKVTEKGKDVELRCDPISGHTALYWYRQSLGQGLEFLIYFQGNSAPDKSGLPSDRFSAERTGGSVSTLTIQRTQQEDSAVYLCASSLAPVGGDTQYFGPGTRLTVL.

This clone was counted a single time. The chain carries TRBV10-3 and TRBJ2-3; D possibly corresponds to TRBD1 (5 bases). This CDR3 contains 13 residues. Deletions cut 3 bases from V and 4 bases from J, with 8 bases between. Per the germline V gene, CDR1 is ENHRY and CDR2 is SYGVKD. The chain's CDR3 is CAISDKGPDTQYF. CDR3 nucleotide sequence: TGTGCCATCAGTGACAAGGGGCCAGATACGCAGTATTTT.

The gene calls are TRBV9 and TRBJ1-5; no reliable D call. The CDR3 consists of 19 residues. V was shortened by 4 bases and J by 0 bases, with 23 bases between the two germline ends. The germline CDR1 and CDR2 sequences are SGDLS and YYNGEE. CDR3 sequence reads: CASSSTHRKNPYSNQPQHF. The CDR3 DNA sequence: TGTGCCAGCAGCTCGACGCACAGAAAAAACCCCTATAGCAATCAGCCCCAGCATTTT.

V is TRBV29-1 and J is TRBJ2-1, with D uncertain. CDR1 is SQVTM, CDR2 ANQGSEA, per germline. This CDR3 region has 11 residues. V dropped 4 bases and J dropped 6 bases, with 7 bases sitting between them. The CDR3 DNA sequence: TGCAGCGTTGCTTTCCCCAATGAGCAGTTCTTC. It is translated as CSVAFPNEQFF.

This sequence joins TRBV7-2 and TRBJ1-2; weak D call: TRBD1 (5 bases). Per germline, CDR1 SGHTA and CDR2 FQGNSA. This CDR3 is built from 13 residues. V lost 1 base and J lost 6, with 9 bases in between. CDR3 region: CASSLGGVDGYTF. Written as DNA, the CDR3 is TGTGCCAGCAGCTTAGGGGGGGTCGATGGCTACACCTTC.

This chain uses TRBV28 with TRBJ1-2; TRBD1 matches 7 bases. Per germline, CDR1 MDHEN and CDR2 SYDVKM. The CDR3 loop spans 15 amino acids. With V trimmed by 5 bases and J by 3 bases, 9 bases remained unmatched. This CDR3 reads CASSGQGVVDYGYTF. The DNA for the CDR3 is TGTGCCAGCAGTGGGCAGGGGGTCGTCGACTATGGCTACACCTTC.

The chain's CDR3 is CATSDRRGADTQYF. The CDR3 DNA reads as TGTGCCACCAGTGACCGGAGGGGCGCAGATACGCAGTATTTT. V gene TRBV24-1 combines with J gene TRBJ2-3; TRBD2 might be the D (6 bases). The CDR3 is made up of 14 amino acids. The V end lost 4 bases, the J end lost 4 bases, and 11 bases lay between the germline ends. CDR1 is KGHDR and CDR2 is SFDVKD in the germline V gene.

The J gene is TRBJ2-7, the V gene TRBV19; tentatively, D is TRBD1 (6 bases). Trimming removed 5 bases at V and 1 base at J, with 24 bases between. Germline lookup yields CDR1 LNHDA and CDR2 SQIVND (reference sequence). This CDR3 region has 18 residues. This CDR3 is CASSSRASQGKGSYEQYF. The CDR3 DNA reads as TGTGCCAGTAGTTCCCGCGCCAGCCAGGGGAAGGGGTCCTACGAGCAGTACTTC.

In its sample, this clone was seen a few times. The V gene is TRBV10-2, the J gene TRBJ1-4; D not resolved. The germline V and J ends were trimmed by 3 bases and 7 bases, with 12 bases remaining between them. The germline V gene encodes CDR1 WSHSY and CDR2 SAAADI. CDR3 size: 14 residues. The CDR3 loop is CASSDRLSGEKLFF. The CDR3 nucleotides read TGCGCCAGCAGTGACCGACTCTCGGGTGAAAAACTGTTTTTT.

The CDR3 loop reads CSARRGSIQYF. CDR3 in DNA: TGCAGTGCTAGACGCGGGAGCATTCAGTACTTC. The rearrangement joins TRBV20-1 to TRBJ2-4, with 7 bases fitting TRBD2. V dropped 2 bases and J dropped 9; count of bases not matched to a gene: 1. CDR1 is DFQATT, CDR2 SNEGSKA, per germline (reference sequence). This CDR3 region has 11 residues.

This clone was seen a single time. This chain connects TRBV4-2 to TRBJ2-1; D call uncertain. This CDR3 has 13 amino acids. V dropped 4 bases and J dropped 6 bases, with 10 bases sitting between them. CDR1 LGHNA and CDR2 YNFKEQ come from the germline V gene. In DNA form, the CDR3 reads TGTGCCAGCAGCCTCGTCACTGGCAATGAGCAGTTCTTC. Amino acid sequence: CASSLVTGNEQFF.

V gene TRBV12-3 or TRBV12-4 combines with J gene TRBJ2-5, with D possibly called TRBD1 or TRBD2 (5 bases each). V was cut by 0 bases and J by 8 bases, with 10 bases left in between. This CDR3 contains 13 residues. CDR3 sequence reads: CASSLARDGTQYF. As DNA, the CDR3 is TGTGCCAGCAGTTTAGCCCGGGACGGAACCCAGTACTTC.

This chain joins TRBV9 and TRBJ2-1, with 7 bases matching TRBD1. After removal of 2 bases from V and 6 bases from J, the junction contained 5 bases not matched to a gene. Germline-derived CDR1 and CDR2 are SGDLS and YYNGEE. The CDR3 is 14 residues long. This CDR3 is CASSVGNRGNEQFF. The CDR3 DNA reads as TGTGCCAGCAGCGTCGGAAACAGGGGCAATGAGCAGTTCTTC. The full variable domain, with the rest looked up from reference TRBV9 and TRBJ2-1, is DSGVTQTPKHLITATGQRVTLRCSPRSGDLSVYWYQQSLDQGLQFLIQYYNGEERAKGNILERFSAQQFPDLHSELNLSSLELGDSALYFCASSVGNRGNEQFFGPGTRLTVL.